The rows below give T cell receptor beta chains drawn from one sample of a study of CXCR3-negative and CXCR3-positive naive CD8 T cells. From its re-call of the 5' RACE reads, TCRdb lists each CDR3 protein once, without DNA. This sample's table reports around 81,000 distinct CDR3 sequences. Sample: naive CXCR3- CD8+ T cells from blood. Receptors were obtained from a human donor in good health. Some clones in this sample may be carry-over from other donors' samples. CDR3s include the opening cysteine and the closing phenylalanine or tryptophan. Fields, in order: V gene, J gene, CDR3 protein.

>TRBV20-1|TRBJ2-3
CSALTGASTDTQYF
>TRBV5-1|TRBJ2-5
CASSLCQGVGETQYF
>TRBV29-1|TRBJ2-1
CSVRVPSYNEQFF
>TRBV15|TRBJ2-3
CATSNLPGGAGSTDTQYF
>TRBV29-1|TRBJ2-3
CSVEERGSRTDTQYF
>TRBV6-5|TRBJ2-7
CASSYSGQGSYEQYF
>TRBV29-1|TRBJ2-1
CSVEGWTGPGKEQFF
>TRBV28|TRBJ2-3
CASSILAGGPSTDTQYF
>TRBV3-1|TRBJ2-3
CASSPRVAGVIDTQYF
>TRBV29-1|TRBJ2-2
CSLDTGTGELFF
>TRBV28|TRBJ2-7
CASSWFSGRSYEQYF
>TRBV4-1|TRBJ2-2
CASSPGANTGELFF
>TRBV3-1|TRBJ2-7
CASSQDYEQYF
>TRBV21-1|TRBJ1-5
CASIRDRGNQPQHF
>TRBV14|TRBJ2-7
CASSPQASGGEQYF
>TRBV20-1|TRBJ2-1
CSARTLGNEQFF
>TRBV29-1|TRBJ2-7
CSATGDRVDEQYF
>TRBV28|TRBJ2-7
CASSLRVRYEQYF
>TRBV28|TRBJ2-7
CASSSWDRGTYEQYF
>TRBV20-1|TRBJ1-5
CSARDMQSNQPQHF
>TRBV21-1|TRBJ1-6
CASSGVSETDYNSPLHF
>TRBV12-3/TRBV12-4|TRBJ2-1
CASSRWSEQFF
>TRBV29-1|TRBJ2-7
CSVEGGPTPPYEQYF
>TRBV28|TRBJ2-1
CATMGQGAGNEQFF
>TRBV28|TRBJ2-7
CASSGRGQGDTYEQYF
>TRBV12-3/TRBV12-4|TRBJ2-1
CASSSGPASEQFF
>TRBV5-1|TRBJ2-1
CASSLMLAGSNEQFF
>TRBV21-1|TRBJ2-7
CASSLNLYEQYF
>TRBV7-7|TRBJ1-2
CASSLAPRDRFAVGGYTF
>TRBV5-6|TRBJ2-7
CASSLIQSYEQYF
>TRBV4-3|TRBJ2-7
CASSQDTLGSYEQYF
>TRBV12-3/TRBV12-4|TRBJ1-5
CASNYRVSNQPQHF
>TRBV28|TRBJ2-2
CASTSVATGELFF
>TRBV7-6|TRBJ1-1
CASSFDVRNTEAFF
>TRBV10-3|TRBJ1-1
CAISEIDLETRTLEAFF
>TRBV28|TRBJ2-7
CASSLVSEQYF
>TRBV28|TRBJ2-5
CASSLWDNQETQYF
>TRBV28|TRBJ1-5
CASTTNPVGRNNQPQHF
>TRBV29-1|TRBJ2-7
CSVRRSDFYEQYF
>TRBV20-1|TRBJ1-6
CSARIGRDNSPLHF
>TRBV6-2/TRBV6-3|TRBJ1-5
CASSYWPSEPQHF
>TRBV30|TRBJ2-1
CAWSGSGRGSYNEQFF
>TRBV6-2/TRBV6-3|TRBJ2-1
CASSPSDRVGNEQFF
>TRBV28|TRBJ2-7
CASSLNRQYRDASYEQYF
>TRBV12-3/TRBV12-4|TRBJ1-5
CASSYSGPLNQPQHF
>TRBV5-1|TRBJ2-7
CASSLAGEYEQYF
>TRBV29-1|TRBJ2-5
CSVEDGAVEETQYF
>TRBV11-2|TRBJ2-7
CASSLDSGARTYEQYF
>TRBV4-3|TRBJ1-2
CASSQDGVATGINYGYTF
>TRBV12-3/TRBV12-4|TRBJ2-3
CASSRPNTDTQYF
>TRBV7-9|TRBJ2-7
CASSSVTTDSSYEQYF
>TRBV21-1|TRBJ2-7
CASSKDRAFYEQYF
>TRBV11-1|TRBJ2-7
CASSLRPGSTDEQYF
>TRBV28|TRBJ2-2
CASSSGQGATGELFF